This T cell receptor (beta chain) emerged from a study of identical twins' blood T cells. From the 5' RACE reads, TCRdb called clonotypes with MiXCR, one entry per CDR3 protein. Of around 380,000 distinct CDR3 sequences in the sample, 25% to 35% were seen once. The CDR3 is 13 amino acids. V lost 7 bases to trimming and J lost 0 bases, with 9 bases between them. The specimen sequenced was PBMCs. The clonotype comes from a woman aged 18 to 55 in good health. The chain has TRBV12-3 or TRBV12-4 and TRBJ1-1; D gene ambiguous. CDR3 nucleotide sequence: TGTGCCAGCACCTGGGTGTTGAACACTGAAGCTTTCTTT. Its protein product is CASTWVLNTEAFF.